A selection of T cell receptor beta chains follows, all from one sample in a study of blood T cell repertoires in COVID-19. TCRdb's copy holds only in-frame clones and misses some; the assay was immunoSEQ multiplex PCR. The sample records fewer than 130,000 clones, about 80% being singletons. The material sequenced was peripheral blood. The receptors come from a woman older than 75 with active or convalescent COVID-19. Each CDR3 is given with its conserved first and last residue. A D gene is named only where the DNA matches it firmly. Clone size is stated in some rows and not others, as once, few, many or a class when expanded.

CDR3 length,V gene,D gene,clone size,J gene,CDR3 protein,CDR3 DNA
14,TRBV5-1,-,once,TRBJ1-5,CASSLLSVNQPQHF,TGCGCCAGCAGCTTGCTCAGCGTCAATCAGCCCCAGCATTTT
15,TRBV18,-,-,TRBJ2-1,CASSPPPSRLNEQFF,TGTGCCAGCTCACCACCCCCTAGCCGGCTGAATGAGCAGTTCTTC
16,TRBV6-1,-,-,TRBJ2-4,CASSEDRQLAKNIQYF,TGTGCCAGCAGTGAAGACAGACAGCTAGCCAAAAACATTCAGTACTTC
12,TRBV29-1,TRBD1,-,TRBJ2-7,CSVKTGGYEQYF,TGCAGCGTTAAGACAGGGGGCTACGAGCAGTACTTC
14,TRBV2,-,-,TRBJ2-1,CASRAGATYNEQFF,TGTGCCAGCAGGGCGGGCGCAACCTACAATGAGCAGTTCTTC
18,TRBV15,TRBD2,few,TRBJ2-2,CATSRSTSGPGRTGELFF,TGTGCCACCAGCAGATCGACTAGCGGGCCAGGCCGCACCGGGGAGCTGTTTTTT
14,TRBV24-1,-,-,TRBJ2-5,CATSDSGYQETQYF,TGTGCCACCAGTGATTCGGGGTATCAAGAGACCCAGTACTTC
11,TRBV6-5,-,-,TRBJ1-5,CASSRGQPQHF,TGTGCCAGCAGTAGAGGTCAGCCCCAGCATTTT
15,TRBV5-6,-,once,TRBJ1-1,CASSLAQLMNTEAFF,TGTGCCAGCAGCTTGGCACAGCTAATGAACACTGAAGCTTTCTTT
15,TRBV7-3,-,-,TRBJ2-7,CASSPSPGDRYEQYF,TGTGCCAGCAGTCCTTCTCCAGGGGACCGTTACGAGCAGTACTTC
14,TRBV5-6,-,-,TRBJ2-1,CASSLWSSYNEQFF,TGTGCCAGCAGCTTGTGGAGCTCCTACAATGAGCAGTTCTTC
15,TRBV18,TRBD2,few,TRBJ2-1,CASSPVAGGWNEQFF,TGTGCCAGCTCACCTGTAGCGGGAGGGTGGAATGAGCAGTTCTTC
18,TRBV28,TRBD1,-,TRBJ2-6,CASSSLRGRNSGANVLTF,TGTGCCAGCAGTAGCCTCAGGGGGCGCAATTCTGGGGCCAACGTCCTGACTTTC
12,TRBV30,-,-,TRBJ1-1,CAWGEGYTEAFF,TGTGCCTGGGGGGAGGGGTACACTGAAGCTTTCTTT
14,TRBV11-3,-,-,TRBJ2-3,CASSLDGSTDTQYF,TGTGCCAGCAGCTTAGACGGTTCCACAGATACGCAGTATTTT
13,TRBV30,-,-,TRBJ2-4,CAWAGEGENIQYF,TGTGCCTGGGCGGGTGAGGGGGAGAACATTCAGTACTTC
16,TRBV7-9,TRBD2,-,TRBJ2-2,CASSLGLAAGDGELFF,TGTGCCAGCAGCCTGGGACTAGCGGCAGGCGACGGGGAGCTGTTTTTT
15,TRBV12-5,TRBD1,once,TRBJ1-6,CASGLWTGFNSPLHF,TGTGCTAGTGGTTTATGGACAGGGTTTAATTCACCCCTCCACTTT
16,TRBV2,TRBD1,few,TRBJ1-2,CASSKDRTGGDYGYTF,TGTGCCAGCAGCAAGGATAGGACAGGGGGCGACTATGGCTACACCTTC
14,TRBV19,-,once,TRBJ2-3,CASSIESSGDTQYF,TGTGCCAGTAGTATAGAGTCCTCGGGAGATACGCAGTATTTT
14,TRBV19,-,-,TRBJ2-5,CASSPEGPQETQYF,TGTGCCAGTAGTCCGGAGGGCCCCCAAGAGACCCAGTACTTC
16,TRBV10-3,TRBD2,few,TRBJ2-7,CAIRGTSGSTAYEQYF,TGTGCCATCAGGGGGACTAGCGGGAGTACGGCCTACGAGCAGTACTTC
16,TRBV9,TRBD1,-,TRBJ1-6,CASSARQGADNSPLHF,TGTGCCAGCAGCGCCCGACAGGGGGCAGATAATTCACCCCTCCACTTT
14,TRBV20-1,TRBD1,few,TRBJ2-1,CSASHRGPDNEQFF,TGCAGTGCTAGTCACAGGGGGCCCGACAATGAGCAGTTCTTC
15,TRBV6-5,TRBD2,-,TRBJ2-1,CASCSGSDFYNEQFF,TGTGCCAGCTGTAGCGGGAGCGACTTCTACAATGAGCAGTTCTTC
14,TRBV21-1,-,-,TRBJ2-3,CASSNGRGLDTQYF,TGTGCCAGCAGCAATGGCAGGGGGCTTGATACGCAGTATTTT
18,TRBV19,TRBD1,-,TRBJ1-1,CASSHAINRGQRSTEAFF,TGTGCCAGTAGCCACGCGATTAACAGGGGGCAACGGAGCACTGAAGCTTTCTTT
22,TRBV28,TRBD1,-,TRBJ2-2,CASSLKWDRGLAGQRNTGELFF,TGTGCCAGCAGTTTAAAGTGGGACAGGGGGCTAGCGGGCCAGAGGAACACCGGGGAGCTGTTTTTT
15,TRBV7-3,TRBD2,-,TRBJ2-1,CASSPLAGGLNEQFF,TGTGCCAGCAGCCCGTTAGCGGGAGGCCTTAATGAGCAGTTCTTC
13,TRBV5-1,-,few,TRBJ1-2,CASSLGGEGGYTF,TGCGCCAGCAGCTTGGGCGGGGAGGGCGGCTACACCTTC
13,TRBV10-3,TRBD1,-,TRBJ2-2,CAIGRQGAGELFF,TGTGCCATCGGCAGACAGGGGGCCGGGGAGCTGTTTTTT
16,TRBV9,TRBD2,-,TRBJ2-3,CASSPRASGRTDTQYF,TGTGCCAGCAGCCCCCGGGCTAGCGGGAGAACCGATACGCAGTATTTT
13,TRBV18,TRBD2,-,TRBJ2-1,CASSVVGGGEQFF,TGTGCCAGCTCAGTGGTTGGCGGGGGTGAGCAGTTCTTC
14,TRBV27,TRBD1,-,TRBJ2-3,CASSLGQGADTQYF,TGTGCCAGCAGTTTAGGACAGGGTGCAGATACGCAGTATTTT
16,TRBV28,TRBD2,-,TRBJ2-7,CASSLLTLAGRDEQYF,TGTGCCAGCAGTTTACTTACACTAGCGGGCCGAGACGAGCAGTACTTC
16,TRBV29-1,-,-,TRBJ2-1,CSVDEGRRRGYNEQFF,TGCAGCGTGGATGAAGGACGGAGGAGGGGATACAATGAGCAGTTCTTC
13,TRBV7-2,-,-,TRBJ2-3,CASSTRGIDTQYF,TGTGCCAGCAGCACCAGGGGCATCGATACGCAGTATTTT
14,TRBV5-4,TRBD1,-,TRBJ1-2,CASSLPGTGVGYTF,TGTGCCAGCAGCTTACCCGGGACAGGTGTTGGCTACACCTTC
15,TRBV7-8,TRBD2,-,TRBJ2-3,CASSLRRELADTQYF,TGTGCCAGCAGCTTAAGGCGGGAGTTAGCAGATACGCAGTATTTT
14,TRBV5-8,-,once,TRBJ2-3,CASSFKRRMDTQYF,TGTGCCAGCAGCTTTAAGCGCCGGATGGATACGCAGTATTTT
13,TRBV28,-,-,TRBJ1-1,CASNFIRSGEAFF,TGTGCCAGCAATTTTATTAGAAGCGGTGAAGCTTTCTTT
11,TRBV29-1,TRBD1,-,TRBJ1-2,CSGGTGRGYTF,TGCAGCGGGGGGACAGGTCGAGGCTACACCTTC
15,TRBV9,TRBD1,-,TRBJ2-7,CASSPQGQGRYEQYF,TGTGCCAGCAGCCCGCAGGGACAGGGGAGGTACGAGCAGTACTTC